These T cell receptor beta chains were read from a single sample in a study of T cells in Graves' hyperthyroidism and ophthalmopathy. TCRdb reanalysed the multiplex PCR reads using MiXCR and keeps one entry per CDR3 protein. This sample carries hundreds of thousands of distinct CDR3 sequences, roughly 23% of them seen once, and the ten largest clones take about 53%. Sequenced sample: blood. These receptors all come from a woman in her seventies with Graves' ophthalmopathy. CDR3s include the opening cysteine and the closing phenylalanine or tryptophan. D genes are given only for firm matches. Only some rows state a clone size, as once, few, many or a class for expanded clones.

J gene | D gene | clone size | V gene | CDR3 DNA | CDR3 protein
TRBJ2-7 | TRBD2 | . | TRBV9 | TGTGCCAGCAGCGTCGGTGGGGGGGGGTACTACGAGCAGTACTTC | CASSVGGGGYYEQYF
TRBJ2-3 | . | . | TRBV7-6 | TGTGCCAGCAGCTTAGTCGGGGGTCTGGCTGTGGTGAACACAGATACGCAGTATTTT | CASSLVGGLAVVNTDTQYF
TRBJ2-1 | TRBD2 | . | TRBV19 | TGTGCCAGTAGTATCGTGGGGTGGAGCGGGAGGGGGAATGAGCAGTTCTTC | CASSIVGWSGRGNEQFF
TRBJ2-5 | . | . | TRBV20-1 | TGCAGTGCTAGTATTGTTCTGATAGAGACCCAGTACTTC | CSASIVLIETQYF
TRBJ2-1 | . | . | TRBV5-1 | TGCGCCAGCAGCTTGTTTACGGGAGCATACAATGAGCAGTTCTTC | CASSLFTGAYNEQFF
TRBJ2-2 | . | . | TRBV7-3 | TGTGCCAGCAGCTTAGGCGGACTGGGGAACACCGGGGAGCTGTTTTTT | CASSLGGLGNTGELFF
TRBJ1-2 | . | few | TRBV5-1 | TGCGCCAGCAGCTGGGGGGATCCCCATGGCTACACCTTC | CASSWGDPHGYTF
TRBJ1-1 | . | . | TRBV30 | TGTGCCTGGAGTGTGGGTCTGGCGAACACTGAAGCTTTCTTT | CAWSVGLANTEAFF
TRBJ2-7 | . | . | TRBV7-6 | TGTGCCAGCAGCCCCCAAATGGGGGCCGGCGAGCAGTACTTC | CASSPQMGAGEQYF
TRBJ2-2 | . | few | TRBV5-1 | TGCGCCACCCGGGGGCGTACGAACACCGGGGAGCTGTTTTTT | CATRGRTNTGELFF
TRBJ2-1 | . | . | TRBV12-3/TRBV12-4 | TGTGCCAGCAGGGGGGGGGGCTCCCACAATGAGCAGTTCTTC | CASRGGGSHNEQFF
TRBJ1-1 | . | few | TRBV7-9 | TGTGCCAGCATTTTAAGCCAGGGAAGGACTGAAGCTTTCTTT | CASILSQGRTEAFF
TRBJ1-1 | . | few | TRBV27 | TGTGCCAGCAGTCTCGAATACACAGGGAACACTGAAGCTTTCTTT | CASSLEYTGNTEAFF
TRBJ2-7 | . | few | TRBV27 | TGTGCCAGCAGTTTAGAATTAGATAGCTACGAGCAGTACTTC | CASSLELDSYEQYF
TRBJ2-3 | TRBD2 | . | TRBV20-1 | TGCAGTGCTAGGGCTAGCGGGACTAGAGATACGCAGTATTTT | CSARASGTRDTQYF
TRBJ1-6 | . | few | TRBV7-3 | TGTGCCAGCAGCTTAGGCGGGCGGGATTCACCCCTCCACTTT | CASSLGGRDSPLHF
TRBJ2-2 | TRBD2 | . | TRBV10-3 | TGTGCCATCAGTGAGAGCGGGAGGGGCGGGGAGCTGTTTTTT | CAISESGRGGELFF
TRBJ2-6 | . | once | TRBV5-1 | TGCGCCAGCAGCTTGGCCGACGGCCCTGGGGCCAACGTCCTGACTTTC | CASSLADGPGANVLTF
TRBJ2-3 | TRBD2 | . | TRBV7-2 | TGTGCCAGCAGCTTAGATCAGGGCCTAGCGGGTTACACAGATACGCAGTATTTT | CASSLDQGLAGYTDTQYF
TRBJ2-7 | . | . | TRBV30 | TGTGCCTGGAGTCCCTCTGCTGAGCAGTACTTC | CAWSPSAEQYF
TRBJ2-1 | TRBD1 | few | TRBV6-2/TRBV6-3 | TGTGCCAGCAGTTTACGACAGGGACCTTACAATGAGCAGTTCTTC | CASSLRQGPYNEQFF
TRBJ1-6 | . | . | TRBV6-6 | TGTGCCAGCAGTTACATTCCTGGTAAACCCCTCCACTTT | CASSYIPGKPLHF
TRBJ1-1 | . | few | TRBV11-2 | TGTGCCAGCGGACAACAGGGTAACACTGAAGCTTTCTTT | CASGQQGNTEAFF
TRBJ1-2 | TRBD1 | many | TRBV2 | TGTGCCAGCAGTCCCCTGGCGACAGGGGGATACTATGGCTACACCTTC | CASSPLATGGYYGYTF
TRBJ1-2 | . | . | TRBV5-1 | TGCGCCAGCAGCTTAGGAGATCTGGGTAACGGCTACACCTTC | CASSLGDLGNGYTF
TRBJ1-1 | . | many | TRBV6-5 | TGTGCCAGCAGACTCCATTGGGCAGCTTTCTTT | CASRLHWAAFF
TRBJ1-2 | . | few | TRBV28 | TGTGCCAGCACCACGTCTTGGGGCTATGGCTACACCTTC | CASTTSWGYGYTF
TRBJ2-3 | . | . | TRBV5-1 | TGCGCCAGCAGCTTGGAGGGGGGAGATACGCAGTATTTT | CASSLEGGDTQYF
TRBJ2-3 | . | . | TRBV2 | TGTGCCAGCAACACGATAGGCGCTAGCACAGATACGCAGTATTTT | CASNTIGASTDTQYF
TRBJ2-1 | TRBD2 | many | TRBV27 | TGTGCCAGCAGTCCAACTAGCGGGAGGTTCAATGAGCAGTTCTTC | CASSPTSGRFNEQFF
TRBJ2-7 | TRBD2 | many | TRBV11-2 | TGTGCCAGCAGCCACCTAGCGGGAGACGAGCAGTACTTC | CASSHLAGDEQYF
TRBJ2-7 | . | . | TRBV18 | TGTGCCAGCTCACCACCTCGGGCCAGGTCGTACGAGCAGTACTTC | CASSPPRARSYEQYF
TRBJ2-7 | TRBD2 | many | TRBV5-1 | TGCGCCAGCAGCTTCGTACGGGGGGACGAGCAGTACTTC | CASSFVRGDEQYF
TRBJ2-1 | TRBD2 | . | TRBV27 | TGTGCCAGCAGTCTGACGGCCGGGACTAGCGGGATTAATGAGCAGTTCTTC | CASSLTAGTSGINEQFF
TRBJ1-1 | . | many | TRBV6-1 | TGTGCCAGCAGTCCGGGCATGAACACTGAAGCTTTCTTT | CASSPGMNTEAFF
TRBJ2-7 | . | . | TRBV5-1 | TGCGCCAGCACCCATGGGCCGCGCTACGAGCAGTACTTC | CASTHGPRYEQYF
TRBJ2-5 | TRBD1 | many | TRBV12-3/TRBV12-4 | TGTGCCAGCAGTCCGACAGGGCGGCGGGAGACCCAGTACTTC | CASSPTGRRETQYF
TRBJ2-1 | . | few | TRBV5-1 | TGCGCCAGCAGCTTGCCTACCTACAATGAGCAGTTCTTC | CASSLPTYNEQFF
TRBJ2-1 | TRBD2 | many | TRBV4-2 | TGTGCCAGCAGCCAAGGAGCGGGAGGGGGCAATGAGCAGTTCTTC | CASSQGAGGGNEQFF
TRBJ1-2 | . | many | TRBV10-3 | TGTGCCATCAGTGTAGGTGTAGTTGACTATGGCTACACCTTC | CAISVGVVDYGYTF
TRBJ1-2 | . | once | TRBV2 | TGTGCCAGCACCCCGATTGGTGGTGGCTATGGCTACACCTTC | CASTPIGGGYGYTF